Listed here are 8 T cell receptor beta chains from one sample, sequenced in a study of blood T cell repertoires in COVID-19. Clones were sequenced by immunoSEQ multiplex PCR, and TCRdb holds only the in-frame ones, with some missing. The table records over 250,000 clones, 88% of them present only once. The sequenced sample consisted of PBMCs or T cells enriched from blood (not recorded which). The receptors were sampled from a woman under 40 who had recovered from COVID-19.

The V and J genes are TRBV28 and TRBJ1-5; D is perhaps TRBD1 (6 bases). CDR1 and CDR2 from the germline V gene are MDHEN and SYDVKM. The V and J ends lost 3 bases and 5 bases respectively, with 17 bases between them. This CDR3 region has 16 residues. The CDR3 protein is CASSLTVGARDQPQHF. CDR3 nucleotide sequence: TGTGCCAGCAGTTTGACGGTGGGGGCGCGGGATCAGCCCCAGCATTTT.

The chain carries TRBV7-9 and TRBJ1-5; 8 bases match TRBD1. Germline V gene data show CDR1 as SEHNR and CDR2 as FQNEAQ (reference sequence). J gave up 5 bases and V 1 base, and 4 bases lay outside the gene matches. The CDR3 runs 15 residues. The CDR3 nucleotides read TGTGCCAGCAGCTTAGACGGCAGGGGGCATCAGCCCCAGCATTTT. Amino acids: CASSLDGRGHQPQHF.

V and J are TRBV11-3 and TRBJ1-1; 9 bases agree with TRBD1. The germline gives CDR1 SGHNT, CDR2 YENEEA. This CDR3 spans 18 amino acids. After removal of 2 bases from V and 1 base from J, the junction contained 11 bases not matched to a gene. CDR3 bases: TGTGCCAGCAGCTTAAAATGGGGGACAGGGAGCAGGAACACTGAAGCTTTCTTT. This gives the protein CASSLKWGTGSRNTEAFF. Looking up the rest from reference TRBV11-3 and TRBJ1-1 gives the full variable domain: EAGVVQSPRYKIIEKKQPVAFWCNPISGHNTLYWYLQNLGQGPELLIRYENEEAVDDSQLPKDRFSAERLKGVDSTLKIQPAELGDSAVYLCASSLKWGTGSRNTEAFFGQGTRLTVV.

The chain has TRBV13 and TRBJ2-1; D is perhaps TRBD1 (6 bases). V was shortened by 6 bases and J by 0 bases, with 9 bases between the two germline ends. Per the germline V gene, CDR1 is PRHDT and CDR2 is FYEKMQ (reference sequence). The CDR3 is made up of 14 amino acids. Here the CDR3 DNA reads TGTGCCAGCAGTGGACAGTACTCCTACAATGAGCAGTTCTTC. This encodes CASSGQYSYNEQFF. The variable domain in full, completed from reference TRBV13 and TRBJ2-1, reads AAGVIQSPRHLIKEKRETATLKCYPIPRHDTVYWYQQGPGQDPQFLISFYEKMQSDKGSIPDRFSAQQFSDYHSELNMSSLELGDSALYFCASSGQYSYNEQFFGPGTRLTVL.

The chain uses TRBV19 and TRBJ1-2; D is perhaps TRBD1 (6 bases). The germline CDR1 and CDR2 sequences are LNHDA and SQIVND (reference sequence). The CDR3 runs 15 residues. Trimming left V 7 bases short and J 0 bases short, with 15 bases between. The CDR3 DNA reads TGTGCCAGTATTTCCGGGACACACTCTAACTATGGCTACACCTTC. Amino acids: CASISGTHSNYGYTF.

The J gene is TRBJ1-3, the V gene TRBV18; 7 nucleotides line up with TRBD1. Germline trimming cut 8 bases from V and 3 bases from J; bases unmatched to any gene: 4. Germline-derived CDR1 and CDR2 are KGHSH and LQKENI. This CDR3 spans 13 amino acids. The CDR3: CASLRQGGNTIYF. Here the CDR3 DNA reads TGTGCCAGCCTTCGACAGGGTGGAAACACCATATATTTT. Based on the CDR3 plus reference TRBV18 and TRBJ1-3, the full variable domain is NAGVMQNPRHLVRRRGQEARLRCSPMKGHSHVYWYRQLPEEGLKFMVYLQKENIIDESGMPKERFSAEFPKEGPSILRIQQVVRGDSAAYFCASLRQGGNTIYFGEGSWLTVV.

This chain connects TRBV27 to TRBJ1-1, with D unresolved. The germline V and J ends were trimmed by 2 bases and 3 bases, with 7 bases remaining between them. Germline values: CDR1 MNHEY, CDR2 SMNVEV (reference sequence). The CDR3 consists of 13 residues. Written as DNA, the CDR3 is TGTGCCAGCAGTTTAAACGCGGACACTGAAGCTTTCTTT. Encoded protein: CASSLNADTEAFF.

This clone was seen only once. The genes are TRBV11-3 and TRBJ2-1; D possibly corresponds to TRBD2 (5 bases). CDR1 is SGHNT and CDR2 is YENEEA in the germline V gene. This CDR3 has 13 residues. V gave up 3 bases and J gave up 9 bases, with 12 bases separating them. CDR3 nucleotides: TGTGCCAGCAGCTTCTCCGGACTCATTGAGCAGTTCTTC. Translation: CASSFSGLIEQFF.